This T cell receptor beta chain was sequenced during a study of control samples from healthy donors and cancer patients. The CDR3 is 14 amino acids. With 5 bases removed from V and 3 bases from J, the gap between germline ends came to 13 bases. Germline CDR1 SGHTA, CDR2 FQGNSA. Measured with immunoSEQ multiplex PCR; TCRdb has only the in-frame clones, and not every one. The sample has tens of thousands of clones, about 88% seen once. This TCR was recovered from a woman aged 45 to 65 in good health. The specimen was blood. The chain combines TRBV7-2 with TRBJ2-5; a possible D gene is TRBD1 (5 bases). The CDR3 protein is CASSRSGPKETQYF. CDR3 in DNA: TGTGCCAGCAGCCGGTCAGGGCCTAAAGAGACCCAGTACTTC.